The T cell receptor (beta chain) under discussion was sequenced for a study of CD8 T cells in Susac syndrome. TEMRA cells were FACS-enriched, unlike CD8+ and CD4+ T cells, which were negatively isolated. The CDR3 totals 16 residues. Trimming took 1 base from V and 3 from J, leaving 19 bases between them. The V gene's germline CDR1 is DFQATT and CDR2 SNEGSKA (reference sequence). Reverse transcription of roughly 0.5 to 1 ug RNA was carried out with random hexamers. The authors amplified TCR beta CDR3 across 54 Vbeta and 13 Jbeta using immunoSEQ multiplex PCR. MiXCR, run by TCRdb on the immunoSEQ multiplex PCR reads, gives a single entry per CDR3 protein. In the table there are approximately 150,000 distinct CDR3 sequences, about 93% of which are singletons.

Material for sequencing was CD4+ T cells from PBMCs. V is TRBV20-1 and J is TRBJ2-7, with a possible D match to TRBD2 (6 bases). The receptor comes from a human donor with multiple sclerosis. The CDR3 loop reads CSARGLYGGDFYEQYF. The CDR3 DNA reads as TGCAGTGCTAGAGGGCTCTACGGCGGGGACTTCTACGAGCAGTACTTC.